This T cell receptor (beta chain) comes out of a study of PD-1 blockade in classical Hodgkin lymphoma. The study's findings and limits: With respect to the repertoire differences, their causes, possibly disease activity or prior therapy, remain undefined. According to reports, newly diagnosed patients had lower baseline TCR diversity than healthy donors, and relapsed/refractory patients had lower baseline TCR diversity still.

Note on this clone: Its antigen is as yet unknown.

Germline CDR1 is MDHEN and CDR2 is SYDVKM. The V end lost 3 bases, the J end lost 7 bases, and 12 bases lay between the germline ends. The CDR3 length is 13 residues. Specified time point: newly diagnosed, previously untreated cHL patient sample. Isolation of CD8+ T cells from thawed PBMCs used magnetic negative selection. Serving as comparison were PBMCs from newly diagnosed, untreated classical Hodgkin lymphoma, which were sequenced alongside the relapsed/refractory trial patients. Only in-frame clones appear in the TCRdb table, and some are missing; sequencing was by immunoSEQ multiplex PCR. This table has approximately 10,000 clones, 70% to 90% appearing once.

Sequences were obtained from CD8+ T cells from blood. This chain joins TRBV28 and TRBJ1-1, with D uncertain. This sequence originates from a human donor with classical Hodgkin lymphoma. CDR3 region: CASSFSRWGEAFF. The CDR3 DNA reads as TGTGCCAGCAGTTTTTCCCGTTGGGGTGAAGCTTTCTTT.